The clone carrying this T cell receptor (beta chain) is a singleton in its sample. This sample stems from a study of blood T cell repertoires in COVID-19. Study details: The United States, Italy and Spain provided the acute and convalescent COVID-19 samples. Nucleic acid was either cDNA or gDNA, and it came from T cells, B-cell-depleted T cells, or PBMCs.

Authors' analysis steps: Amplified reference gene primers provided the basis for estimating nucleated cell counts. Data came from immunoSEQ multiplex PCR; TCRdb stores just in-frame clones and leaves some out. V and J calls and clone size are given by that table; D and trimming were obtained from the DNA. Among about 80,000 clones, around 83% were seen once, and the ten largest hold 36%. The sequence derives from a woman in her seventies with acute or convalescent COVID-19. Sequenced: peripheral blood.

The CDR3 here is CASSFYGTANTGELFF. CDR3 DNA: TGCGCCAGCAGCTTCTATGGGACAGCGAACACCGGGGAGCTGTTTTTT. The chain uses TRBV5-1 and TRBJ2-2, with 7 bases lining up with TRBD1. CDR3 length: 16 amino acids. V trimming: 2 bases; J trimming: 0 bases; junction bases outside the gene matches: 4. Germline-derived CDR1 and CDR2 are SGHRS and YFSETQ. Together with reference TRBV5-1 and TRBJ2-2, the CDR3 gives the full variable domain: KAGVTQTPRYLIKTRGQQVTLSCSPISGHRSVSWYQQTPGQGLQFLFEYFSETQRNKGNFPGRFSGRQFSNSRSEMNVSTLELGDSALYLCASSFYGTANTGELFFGEGSRLTVL.